Reported below is one TCR beta chain. Only a few counts were recorded for this clonotype. Its recognized antigen is unknown. No base quality values were provided; no much bigger clone lies one nucleotide off. Preparation of the library involved multiplex PCR. Reads for this sample came from an Illumina HiSeq 4000. TCR beta libraries were built with iRepertoire HTBI primers and Arm-PCR amplification of CDR3 regions. Before sequencing, the PCR products went through gel purification. As for the authors' bioinformatics: Gene usage analysis of CDR3 amino acid clonotypes used the 62 TRBV and 14 TRBJ segments found across samples. COPE and FqMerger were used to merge filtered high-quality paired reads into contigs. Contigs were aligned with BLAST to IMGT TRBV, TRBD and TRBJ reference genes, and CDR3 was defined per IMGT. Any clonotype with a frequency above 0.1% was classified as a highly expanded clone. Shannon entropy was used to measure repertoire diversity, and the Gini coefficient was used to measure V-J evenness. A clonotype was considered public if more than one individual shared it. TCRdb passed the public sequencing reads through fastp at Q25 and MiXCR, retaining productive beta sequences. A single entry per CDR3 protein holds the most common genes and DNA from its merged rows. TCRdb's processing, not the authors', yielded these V and J calls. Across this sample there are 500,000 or so distinct CDR3 sequences, with around 13% seen only once. Roughly a sixth of the sample is in the top ten clones.

This specimen comes from a study of regulatory T cells in long-lasting Graves disease (TCRdb year 2021). Concerning the study at large: In the newly diagnosed Graves' disease group, patients had been taking antithyroid drugs for less than 3 months. TCR sequencing covered some 13 persistent and about 20 newly diagnosed Graves' disease patients, 33 samples in total. The study was conducted in China and was registered as a clinical trial. Patients with persistent Graves' disease were compared with patients with newly diagnosed Graves' disease using TCR sequencing and RNA sequencing of peripheral blood.

CDR1 and CDR2 are read off the germline V gene as MNHEY and SVGAGI. V is reduced by 0 bases and J by 1 base, leaving a spacing of 9 bases between them. From the cysteine up to the phenylalanine, the CDR3 has a length of 15 residues. Solely the CDR3 DNA is kept, with 45 bases framed from the first base. In light of the paper, this sample's time point label describes: newly diagnosed GD, antithyroid drugs for less than 3 months. For both TCR sequencing and RNA sequencing, RNA was extracted from PBMCs in TRIzol. The diagnosis of Graves' disease was made according to American Thyroid Association guidelines. Patients were recruited from an endocrinology department in Xi'an, China. From each patient, around 9 milliliters of peripheral blood was collected into an EDTA anticoagulant tube. PBMCs were isolated by Ficoll Paque Plus density gradient separation without further T cell sorting. An Agilent 2100 Bioanalyzer and agarose gel were used to check RNA quality, and a NanoDrop 2000 was used to measure RNA concentration.

Overall study results and their limits: The authors acknowledged the small sample size as a limitation that may reduce accuracy. Persistent disease showed preferential use of TRBV28, TRBJ1-2 and TRBJ2-5, whereas newly diagnosed disease favored TRBV20-1 and TRBJ2-1. Only the TCR beta chain was sequenced and analyzed. Lower TCR Shannon entropy and fewer highly expanded clones were observed in persistent Graves' disease patients than in newly diagnosed patients, which suggested clonal expansion. Only peripheral blood was studied, because thyroid tissue, the primary lesion, was inaccessible. Patients with persistent disease shared more public clonotypes (under 3,000) than newly diagnosed patients did (approximately 1,000).

This sample was shared with a second study, whose subject was T cells in Graves' hyperthyroidism and ophthalmopathy. Taken from the second paper: A patient counted as having stable Graves' hyperthyroidism if no progression to ophthalmopathy occurred over 18 months of follow-up. Hyperthyroidism patients were newly diagnosed, had a disease duration of under 2 months, and were aged 18 to 65 years. Any patient with an uncontrolled infection, another autoimmune disease, pregnancy or lactation was excluded. Diagnoses were based on clinical symptoms, serum thyroxine and TRAb, thyroid ultrasound and orbital computed tomography. The TCR CDR3 was subjected to a first round of RT-PCR using the HTBI primer set and the Qiagen OneStep RT-PCR kit. Most expanded thyroid clonotypes (frequency above 0.001) were also detected in blood, a finding suggesting that blood repertoires may reflect thyroid immune responses. A model built on a 13 V-J signature distinguished ophthalmopathy from stable hyperthyroidism, reaching roughly 88% sensitivity and about 81% specificity in cross-validation and 80%/75% in testing. During validation, the model predicted progression to ophthalmopathy a median of approximately 6.5 months ahead of onset, with almost 71% sensitivity and 72.22% specificity. TCR V-J signatures able to tell the groups apart were searched for in a discovery cohort of around 95 patients, of whom around 43 had Graves' ophthalmopathy and around 56 had stable Graves' hyperthyroidism. Prospective prediction of ophthalmopathy was tested in an independent validation cohort of approximately 19 hyperthyroidism patients and 17 patients who later progressed to ophthalmopathy. The approximately 90 discovery patients were randomly split 7:3 into training and test sets. In more than 5 Graves' hyperthyroidism patients, the study also compared T-cell repertoires from thyroid tissue with T-cell repertoires from blood. Following sampling, methimazole starting at 30 mg daily was given to hyperthyroidism patients, and high-dose intravenous methylprednisolone was given to ophthalmopathy patients. Libraries were constructed in a second round of multiplex PCR, after which size selection and purification were carried out. The libraries were sequenced on an Illumina HiSeq2000 using paired-end 100 bp reads. SOAPnuke was used to process the raw data, throwing out any read that contained adapters or uncalled bases, had a mean Phred below 15, or lacked an exact constant-primer or identifier match. High-quality paired reads were merged using COPE v1.2.5, and each unique nucleotide sequence was defined as a clonotype. MiTCR v1.1 was used to align clonotypes to the IMGT TRBV, TRBD and TRBJ reference segments. Analysis was restricted to V-J combinations with a frequency above 0.0001, which covered 99% to 99.2% of repertoires. A TCS score was defined as the ratio of F50 (clonal expansion) to E x V (chaos), with BLOSUM62-based TCRdist applied between CDR3 peptides within each V-J. Welch's t-statistics and random forest reduced 500 to 550 V-J features to 13, which were used in a naive Bayes classifier (R e1071). No statistical method was used to fix the sample size in advance, and group allocation was not hidden from the investigators. TCR Vbeta CDR3 sequencing of 135 peripheral blood samples (43 ophthalmopathy, 75 to 85 hyperthyroidism and approximately 17 progressor patients) is reported in the paper.

This chain is built from TRBV6-5 and TRBJ1-1; a weak D assignment points to TRBD1 (5 bases agree). This clonotype was obtained from a woman between 50 and 59 years old with Graves disease. Donor details come from another sample of the same person, matched by shared clones. Sequenced material: peripheral blood mononuclear cells (PBMCs), taken at new diagnosis, from a patient treated with antithyroid drugs. The CDR3 region: CASSYSIGGNTEAFF. The DNA is as follows: TGTGCCAGCAGTTACTCGATTGGGGGGAACACTGAAGCTTTCTTT.